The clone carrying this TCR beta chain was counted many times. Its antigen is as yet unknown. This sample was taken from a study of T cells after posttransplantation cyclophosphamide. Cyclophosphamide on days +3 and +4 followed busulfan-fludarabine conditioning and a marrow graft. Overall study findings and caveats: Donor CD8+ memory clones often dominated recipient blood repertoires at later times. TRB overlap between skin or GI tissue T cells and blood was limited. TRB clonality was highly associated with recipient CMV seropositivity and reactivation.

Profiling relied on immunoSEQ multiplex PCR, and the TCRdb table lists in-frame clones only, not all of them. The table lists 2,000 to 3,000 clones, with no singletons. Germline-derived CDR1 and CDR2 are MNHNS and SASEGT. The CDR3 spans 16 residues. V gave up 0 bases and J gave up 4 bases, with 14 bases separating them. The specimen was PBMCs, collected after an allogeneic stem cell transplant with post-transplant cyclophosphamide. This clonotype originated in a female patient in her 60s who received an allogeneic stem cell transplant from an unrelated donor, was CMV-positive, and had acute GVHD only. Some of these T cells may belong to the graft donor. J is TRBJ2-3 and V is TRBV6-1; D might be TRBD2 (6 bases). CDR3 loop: CASSEAAGLGSDTQYF. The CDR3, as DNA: TGTGCCAGCAGTGAAGCCGCGGGGTTGGGGTCAGATACGCAGTATTTT.